The text below deals with one T cell receptor (beta chain). Antigen specificity is unknown. Using immunoSEQ multiplex PCR, the repertoire was profiled, and TCRdb retains in-frame clones only, with some absent. The sample consists of 100,000 to 150,000 clones, around 90% of them appearing once. This sample is part of a study of T cell responses to AZD1222 COVID-19 vaccine. General study results and limits: Vaccine-associated CD4 TCRs ranged over spike, dominating at 160-218 and 743-854. Repertoire sampling occurred only after the peak T cell response.

Germline CDR1 and CDR2: SGHAT and FQNNGV. V lost 4 bases, J lost 8 bases, and 14 bases stayed unmatched. CDR3 size: 17 residues. The chain recombines TRBV11-2 with TRBJ2-3; 11 bases fit TRBD2. The material sequenced was peripheral blood, taken on day 0 of MenACWY control vaccination. The receptor was derived from an adult in good health. The CDR3 nucleotides read TGTGCCAGCAGCTCAGGGATAGCGGGAGGGACCCCCGGTACGCAGTATTTT. Translation: CASSSGIAGGTPGTQYF. The variable domain in full, completed from reference TRBV11-2 and TRBJ2-3, reads EAGVAQSPRYKIIEKRQSVAFWCNPISGHATLYWYQQILGQGPKLLIQFQNNGVVDDSQLPKDRFSAERLKGVDSTLKIQPAKLEDSAVYLCASSSGIAGGTPGTQYFGPGTRLTVL.